This T cell receptor (beta chain) was documented in a study of cytotoxic CD8 clonotypes in ibrutinib-treated CLL. The CDR3 has 16 amino acids. The trim removed 1 base at V and 5 bases at J, leaving 10 bases unmatched. CDR1 is SGHDT, CDR2 YYEEEE, per germline. Some clones are missing from TCRdb's copy, which holds only in-frame ones; the method was immunoSEQ multiplex PCR. The sample contains 200,000 or so clones, about four fifths of which appear only once. The chain recombines TRBV5-6 with TRBJ1-2, with 8 positions matching TRBD1. The receptor was isolated from a human donor with chronic lymphocytic leukemia. This specimen consisted of PBMCs, obtained after 12 months of ibrutinib treatment. In DNA, the CDR3 is TGTGCCAGCAGCTTGTTTCCCCCGGGACAGGATTATGGCTACACCTTC. Translated, it gives CASSLFPPGQDYGYTF. Full variable domain (outside the CDR3, taken from reference TRBV5-6 and TRBJ1-2): DAGVTQSPTHLIKTRGQQVTLRCSPKSGHDTVSWYQQALGQGPQFIFQYYEEEERQRGNFPDRFSGHQFPNYSSELNVNALLLGDSALYLCASSLFPPGQDYGYTFGSGTRLTVV.